The clone carrying this TCR beta chain was seen only a few times. Its target is not known. CDR1 is SGHTA and CDR2 is FQGNSA in the germline V gene. The CDR3 totals 14 residues. V lost 5 bases and J lost 1; bases outside the gene matches: 2. The data were obtained in a study of T cell repertoires in cytomegalovirus infection. General study points: What dominated the ex vivo response were HLA-C-restricted CMV-specific TCR beta clonotypes. Cumulative public TCR beta family frequency identified CMV carriers with the relevant HLA.

TCRdb ran MiXCR on the reads and lists one entry per CDR3 protein. Among under 200,000 distinct CDR3 sequences listed, roughly 27% were seen once. The specimen sequenced was PBMCs. The source of this sequence is a human donor in good health (CMV status not recorded). Some clones in this sample may be carry-over from other donors' samples. The J gene is TRBJ2-1, the V gene TRBV7-2; 7 bases align to TRBD1. DNA for the CDR3: TGTGCCAGCAGCCCGGGACAGTCCTACAATGAGCAGTTCTTC. Protein: CASSPGQSYNEQFF.